These T cell receptor beta chains were read from a single sample in a study of CD8 T cells in Susac syndrome. TCRdb analysed the immunoSEQ multiplex PCR reads with MiXCR anew, one entry per CDR3 protein. The data contain more than 200,000 distinct CDR3 sequences, approximately 94% of them singletons. Sequences were obtained from CD4+ T cells from PBMCs. The receptors were gathered from a human donor with Susac syndrome. Each CDR3 is given with its conserved first and last residue. Each record gives: V gene, CDR3 length, J gene, clone size, CDR3 protein. Some rows have no size entry. The others give once, few or many, or a class for an expanded clone.

V gene: TRBV9; CDR3 length: 16; J gene: TRBJ2-3; clone size: .; CDR3 protein: CASSVASEFSTDTQYF
V gene: TRBV3-1; CDR3 length: 15; J gene: TRBJ1-3; clone size: .; CDR3 protein: CASSLDGSSGNTIYF
V gene: TRBV7-9; CDR3 length: 14; J gene: TRBJ2-5; clone size: .; CDR3 protein: CASSLARNQETQYF
V gene: TRBV28; CDR3 length: 11; J gene: TRBJ2-3; clone size: .; CDR3 protein: CASIGGDTQYF
V gene: TRBV3-1; CDR3 length: 15; J gene: TRBJ1-5; clone size: .; CDR3 protein: CASSTTGTDNQPQHF
V gene: TRBV20-1; CDR3 length: 14; J gene: TRBJ2-1; clone size: .; CDR3 protein: CSASRRAGGYGQFF
V gene: TRBV7-9; CDR3 length: 14; J gene: TRBJ1-1; clone size: .; CDR3 protein: CASSVDTRGTEAFF
V gene: TRBV5-1; CDR3 length: 15; J gene: TRBJ2-7; clone size: .; CDR3 protein: CASSSQGQGTYEQYF
V gene: TRBV7-9; CDR3 length: 14; J gene: TRBJ2-3; clone size: .; CDR3 protein: CASSGTGPTDTQYF
V gene: TRBV20-1; CDR3 length: 16; J gene: TRBJ2-5; clone size: .; CDR3 protein: CSARDPSGRRQETQYF
V gene: TRBV11-2; CDR3 length: 12; J gene: TRBJ2-3; clone size: once; CDR3 protein: CASSTPAKAQYF
V gene: TRBV20-1; CDR3 length: 10; J gene: TRBJ2-1; clone size: .; CDR3 protein: CRGHRDEQFF
V gene: TRBV4-3; CDR3 length: 15; J gene: TRBJ2-7; clone size: few; CDR3 protein: CASSLLAGSSYEQYF
V gene: TRBV20-1; CDR3 length: 15; J gene: TRBJ2-5; clone size: .; CDR3 protein: CSATRTSGGEETQYF
V gene: TRBV11-2; CDR3 length: 14; J gene: TRBJ2-5; clone size: .; CDR3 protein: CASSLMAGEETQYF
V gene: TRBV7-2; CDR3 length: 15; J gene: TRBJ1-2; clone size: .; CDR3 protein: CASSLDPGQGQGYTF
V gene: TRBV27; CDR3 length: 13; J gene: TRBJ2-2; clone size: .; CDR3 protein: CASSANRAGELFF
V gene: TRBV30; CDR3 length: 14; J gene: TRBJ1-5; clone size: .; CDR3 protein: CAWNPGVGNQPQHF
V gene: TRBV30; CDR3 length: 13; J gene: TRBJ1-1; clone size: few; CDR3 protein: CAWSVGLNTEAFF
V gene: TRBV15; CDR3 length: 14; J gene: TRBJ1-2; clone size: .; CDR3 protein: CATSTPQGSYGYTF
V gene: TRBV5-5; CDR3 length: 14; J gene: TRBJ2-5; clone size: .; CDR3 protein: CASSLPAAQETQYF
V gene: TRBV4-3; CDR3 length: 16; J gene: TRBJ1-1; clone size: .; CDR3 protein: CASSQDVQDQATEAFF
V gene: TRBV20-1; CDR3 length: 14; J gene: TRBJ1-1; clone size: .; CDR3 protein: CSARVKGPYTEAFF
V gene: TRBV3-1; CDR3 length: 18; J gene: TRBJ2-2; clone size: .; CDR3 protein: CASSNRGTGGRATGELFF
V gene: TRBV6-1; CDR3 length: 15; J gene: TRBJ2-7; clone size: .; CDR3 protein: CASSEVQGLEYEQYF
V gene: TRBV6-4; CDR3 length: 15; J gene: TRBJ2-1; clone size: few; CDR3 protein: CASSDSAGLRGEQFF
V gene: TRBV19; CDR3 length: 14; J gene: TRBJ2-2; clone size: .; CDR3 protein: CASSIDRDTGELFF
V gene: TRBV12-3/TRBV12-4; CDR3 length: 13; J gene: TRBJ2-5; clone size: .; CDR3 protein: CASSFPGRETQYF